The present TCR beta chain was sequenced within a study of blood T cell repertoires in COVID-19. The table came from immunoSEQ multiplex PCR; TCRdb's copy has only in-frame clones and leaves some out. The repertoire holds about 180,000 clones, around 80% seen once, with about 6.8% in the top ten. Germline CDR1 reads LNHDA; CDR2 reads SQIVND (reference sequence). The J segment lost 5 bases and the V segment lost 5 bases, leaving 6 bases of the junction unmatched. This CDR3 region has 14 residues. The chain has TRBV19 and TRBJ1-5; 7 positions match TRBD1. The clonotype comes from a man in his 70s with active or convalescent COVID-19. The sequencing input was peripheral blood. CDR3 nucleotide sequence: TGTGCCAGTAGTGTCGACAGGGCTGATCAGCCCCAGCATTTT. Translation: CASSVDRADQPQHF. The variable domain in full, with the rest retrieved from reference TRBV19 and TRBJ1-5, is DGGITQSPKYLFRKEGQNVTLSCEQNLNHDAMYWYRQDPGQGLRLIYYSQIVNDFQKGDIAEGYSVSREKKESFPLTVTSAQKNPTAFYLCASSVDRADQPQHFGDGTRLSIL.